These 9 T cell receptor beta chains came from one sample sequenced in a study of blood T cell repertoires in COVID-19. Clones were sequenced by immunoSEQ multiplex PCR, and TCRdb holds only the in-frame ones, with some missing. The table shows some 220,000 clones, with 87% occurring only once. The sequencing input was peripheral blood. These receptors originate from a woman aged 18-30 years who had recovered from COVID-19.

This chain joins TRBV6-5 and TRBJ1-1; no clear D. The CDR3 length is 14 residues. Trimming stripped 9 bases from V and 4 bases from J, with 18 bases between. CDR1 is MNHEY, CDR2 SVGAGI, per germline. CDR3 DNA sequence: TGTGCCAGGACGGGAGAGCGGGGAGGCACTGAAGCTTTCTTT. It translates to CARTGERGGTEAFF.

The V gene is TRBV7-8, the J gene TRBJ2-7; D unresolved. CDR3 size: 12 residues. Germline V gene lookup returns CDR1 SGHVS and CDR2 FQNEAQ. V was cut by 5 bases and J by 4 bases, with 9 bases left in between. CDR3 nucleotide sequence: TGTGCCAGCAGCCCCCGAACTTACGAGCAGTACTTC. The encoded protein is CASSPRTYEQYF.

The CDR3 here is CASRAGGLAGAGEQYF. The CDR3 coding sequence is TGTGCCAGCAGAGCGGGAGGACTAGCGGGAGCTGGGGAGCAGTACTTC. The chain recombines TRBV2 with TRBJ2-7; the match to TRBD2 covers 13 bases. V was clipped by 6 bases and J by 7 bases; unmatched bases: 12. The CDR3 loop spans 16 amino acids. Germline CDR1 is SNHLY and CDR2 is FYNNEI.

The chain uses TRBV6-5 and TRBJ1-2; 9 nucleotides align to TRBD1. The germline gives CDR1 MNHEY, CDR2 SVGAGI. This CDR3 has 16 amino acids. The junction had 8 bases not matched to a gene; V was cut back by 2 bases and J by 4 bases. The CDR3 protein is CASSYAKQGAGYGYTF. In nucleotides, the CDR3 is TGTGCCAGCAGTTACGCCAAACAGGGGGCGGGCTATGGCTACACCTTC.

The chain uses TRBV27 and TRBJ1-2, with 7 nucleotides matching TRBD1. Germline CDR1 and CDR2: MNHEY and SMNVEV (reference sequence). The CDR3 is 18 residues long. J lost 0 bases, V lost 6 bases, and 16 bases had no gene match. This CDR3 is CASSPSQGYGLANYGYTF. CDR3 sequence (DNA): TGTGCCAGCAGCCCTTCACAGGGGTATGGCCTAGCTAACTATGGCTACACCTTC.

The V call is TRBV5-4, the J call TRBJ1-2; D perhaps matches TRBD1 (5 bases). This CDR3 is built from 15 residues. Deletions cut 1 base from V and 9 bases from J, with 19 bases between. Germline assignment: CDR1 SGHNT and CDR2 YYREEE (reference sequence). The chain's CDR3 is CASSLHVRARQSYTF. The CDR3, as DNA: TGTGCCAGCAGCTTGCACGTCAGGGCGCGACAGAGCTACACCTTC.

The chain carries TRBV20-1 and TRBJ2-2; the D is unclear. CDR1 DFQATT and CDR2 SNEGSKA come from the germline V gene (reference sequence). The CDR3 runs 12 residues. V lost 3 bases and J lost 6, with 8 bases in between. CDR3 bases: TGCAGTGCTAGTACGGGTCCCGGGGAGCTGTTTTTT. Translation: CSASTGPGELFF.

The chain employs TRBV2 and TRBJ1-5; D possibly corresponds to TRBD1 (5 bases). Germline V lookup: CDR1 SNHLY, CDR2 FYNNEI. Deletions cut 6 bases from V and 0 bases from J, with 12 bases between. The CDR3 has 15 residues. The CDR3, as DNA: TGTGCCAGCAGAGCTGGGACTAATAGCAATCAGCCCCAGCATTTT. Protein product: CASRAGTNSNQPQHF. Full variable domain (missing parts from reference TRBV2 and TRBJ1-5): EPEVTQTPSHQVTQMGQEVILRCVPISNHLYFYWYRQILGQKVEFLVSFYNNEISEKSEIFDDQFSVERPDGSNFTLKIRSTKLEDSAMYFCASRAGTNSNQPQHFGDGTRLSIL.

This clone showed up just once. The genes are TRBV30 and TRBJ2-7, with 15 bases matching TRBD2. V dropped 4 bases and J dropped 6; count of bases not matched to a gene: 7. The CDR3 extends over 15 amino acids. Germline V gives CDR1 GTSNPN, CDR2 SVGIG (reference sequence). CDR3 in DNA: TGTGCCTGGATATGGACTAGCGGGAGGGTACGCGAGCAGTACTTC. It specifies CAWIWTSGRVREQYF.